These 20 T cell receptor beta chains were sequenced from one sample in a study of cytomegalovirus exposure and HLA in healthy donors. Sequencing was performed with immunoSEQ multiplex PCR; in TCRdb, only in-frame clones are kept and a portion is missing. This table holds 100,000 to 120,000 clones, roughly 88% found once. Sequenced sample: PBMCs. All receptors derive from a woman aged 25 to 39 in good health and CMV-seropositive.

This chain links TRBV11-2 with TRBJ1-3, with 8 nucleotides matching TRBD1. There are 16 residues in the CDR3. J gave up 4 bases and V 3 bases, and 8 bases lay outside the gene matches. CDR1 is SGHAT and CDR2 is FQNNGV in the germline V gene. The DNA of the CDR3 is TGTGCCAGCAGCTTCTCCGGACAGGGTTTAGGAAACACCATATATTTT. This sequence encodes CASSFSGQGLGNTIYF.

The V and J genes are TRBV15 and TRBJ2-5; a possible D gene is TRBD1 (6 bases). Germline loops: CDR1 LNHNV, CDR2 YYDKDF (reference sequence). The CDR3 loop spans 14 amino acids. Trimming took off 9 bases at V and 0 bases at J, with 14 bases between the two ends. CDR3 coding DNA: TGTGCCACGGCGGACAGCCGGTACCAAGAGACCCAGTACTTC. Protein: CATADSRYQETQYF.

The V call is TRBV19, the J call TRBJ2-7; the match to TRBD1 covers 7 bases. V lost 9 bases, J lost 4 bases, and 6 bases stayed unmatched. CDR1 and CDR2 (germline): LNHDA, SQIVND (reference sequence). CDR3 size: 12 residues. The CDR3 loop is CASRDREYEQYF. CDR3 coding DNA: TGTGCCAGCCGGGACAGAGAATACGAGCAGTACTTC.

This clone showed up just a few times. The CDR3 sequence is CASSALSAGVWSHEQFF. The CDR3 DNA reads as TGTGCCAGCAGCGCCTTGTCGGCGGGAGTCTGGAGCCATGAGCAGTTCTTC. V usage is TRBV11-1 and J usage is TRBJ2-1, with 7 bases aligning to TRBD2. This CDR3 region has 17 residues. Germline CDR1 SGHAT, CDR2 FQDESV (reference sequence). J gave up 8 bases and V 5 bases, and 18 bases lay outside the gene matches.

The chain has TRBV21-1 and TRBJ2-7; whether TRBD1, the table's D call, matches the DNA was not checked. TRBV21-1 is assigned pseudogene status. The CDR3 totals 16 residues. The CDR3 sequence is CASSMGQPKSYYEQYF. In nucleotides, the CDR3 is TGTGCCAGCAGCATGGGACAGCCGAAATCCTACTACGAGCAGTACTTC.

A single count supports this clone. This sequence joins TRBV11-3 and TRBJ2-1; TRBD2 matches at 13 bases. There are 15 residues in the CDR3. Germline V lookup: CDR1 SGHNT, CDR2 YENEEA. J was trimmed by 6 bases and V by 6 bases; bases with no gene match: 5. The CDR3 reads CASSLLAGGPNEQFF. In nucleotides, the CDR3 is TGTGCCAGCAGTTTACTAGCGGGAGGGCCCAATGAGCAGTTCTTC.

The chain recombines TRBV2 with TRBJ2-7; 7 nucleotides agree with TRBD2. The CDR3 is 13 amino acids. CDR1 SNHLY and CDR2 FYNNEI come from the germline V gene. The junction had 8 bases not matched to a gene; V was cut back by 8 bases and J by 4 bases. CDR3 sequence reads: CASSSAGVYEQYF. In DNA form, the CDR3 reads TGTGCCAGCTCGAGCGCGGGAGTGTACGAGCAGTACTTC.

The chain carries TRBV5-1 and TRBJ2-7, with D possibly TRBD2 on 5 matching bases. Looked up from germline, CDR1 is SGHRS and CDR2 is YFSETQ. The V end was cut by 5 bases, the J end by 0 bases, with 15 bases between. CDR3 length equals 15 residues. The CDR3 loop reads CASSVSGGRSYEQYF. The CDR3 nucleotides read TGCGCCAGCAGTGTTTCTGGCGGGCGCTCCTACGAGCAGTACTTC. Variable domain in full (rest from reference TRBV5-1 and TRBJ2-7): KAGVTQTPRYLIKTRGQQVTLSCSPISGHRSVSWYQQTPGQGLQFLFEYFSETQRNKGNFPGRFSGRQFSNSRSEMNVSTLELGDSALYLCASSVSGGRSYEQYFGPGTRLTVT.

The chain joins TRBV5-1 to TRBJ2-3; perhaps D is TRBD1 or TRBD2 (6 bases each). V was shortened by 4 bases and J by 5 bases, with 14 bases between the two germline ends. CDR3 size: 14 residues. Germline lookup yields CDR1 SGHRS and CDR2 YFSETQ. The CDR3 reads CASSMGGVRDTQYF. The CDR3 nucleotides read TGCGCCAGCAGCATGGGGGGCGTGAGAGATACGCAGTATTTT.

The rearrangement links TRBV6-5 to TRBJ1-2, with 8 bases matching TRBD1. V lost 6 bases to trimming and J lost 6 bases; unmatched junction nucleotides: 6. CDR1 and CDR2 from the germline V gene are MNHEY and SVGAGI. The CDR3 runs 13 residues. The CDR3 here is CASSPSGGHGYTF. CDR3 sequence (DNA): TGTGCCAGCAGCCCCTCAGGGGGCCATGGCTACACCTTC.

The CDR3 DNA sequence: TGTGCCAGCACGAGAAGCGGGGGGGCTGAAGATACGCAGTATTTT. Encoded protein: CASTRSGGAEDTQYF. The chain combines TRBV6-5 with TRBJ2-3; 10 positions agree with TRBD2. Germline CDR1 is MNHEY and CDR2 is SVGAGI. Trimming cost V 7 bases and J 5 bases; bases outside gene matches: 9. The length of the CDR3 is 15 residues.

Of note for this clone: The junction and the germline gene differ at one end; a read error may be behind it. The genes are TRBV5-1 and TRBJ2-1; maybe TRBD1 (6 bases). This CDR3 region has 14 residues. CDR1 is SGHRS, CDR2 YFSETQ, per germline. The CDR3 protein is CASSLGGHYDEQFF. For the CDR3, the DNA is TGCGCCAGCAGCCTAGGGGGACACTACGATGAGCAGTTCTTC.

J is TRBJ2-6 and V is TRBV4-1; 9 bases align to TRBD1. This CDR3 is 16 amino acids long. J lost 2 bases, V lost 6 bases, and 5 bases had no gene match. Germline loops: CDR1 MGHRA, CDR2 YSYEKL. The CDR3 is CASSQWDRAGANVLTF. The CDR3 DNA is TGCGCCAGCAGTCAGTGGGACAGGGCTGGGGCCAACGTCCTGACTTTC.

J is TRBJ2-1 and V is TRBV19; TRBD1 matches 9 bases. V trimming: 6 bases; J trimming: 2 bases; junction bases outside the gene matches: 5. The germline V gene encodes CDR1 LNHDA and CDR2 SQIVND (reference sequence). The CDR3 runs to 15 residues. The CDR3 protein is CASSRGQGTYNEQFF. CDR3 sequence (DNA): TGTGCCAGTAGCCGAGGACAGGGGACCTACAATGAGCAGTTCTTC.

The chain couples TRBV7-2 to TRBJ1-2; 9 nucleotides agree with TRBD1. Germline CDR1 is SGHTA and CDR2 is FQGNSA. The CDR3 covers 15 residues. The trim removed 5 bases at V and 7 bases at J, leaving 11 bases unmatched. The CDR3 DNA follows: TGTGCCAGCAGCCGGAACTCCGGGACAGGGACTGGCTACACCTTC. This translates into CASSRNSGTGTGYTF.

This chain uses TRBV14 with TRBJ2-1; a weak D match, TRBD1 (6 bases). The CDR3 runs 14 residues. Trimming took 2 bases from V and 9 from J, leaving 14 bases between them. CDR1 and CDR2 (germline): SGHDN, FVKESK. This CDR3 reads CASSQKGVATEQFF. As DNA, the CDR3 is TGTGCCAGCAGCCAAAAGGGGGTAGCTACTGAGCAGTTCTTC.

The chain combines TRBV27 with TRBJ2-2, with TRBD2 identical over 12 bases. The CDR3 is 17 residues long. V gave up 2 bases and J gave up 7 bases; unmatched junction bases: 8. Germline V CDR1 and CDR2: MNHEY, SMNVEV (reference sequence). CDR3: CASSLTGLAGGNGELFF. In DNA, the CDR3 is TGTGCCAGCAGTTTAACAGGTCTAGCGGGGGGGAACGGGGAGCTGTTTTTT.

The rearrangement links TRBV21-1 to TRBJ1-4. TRBV21-1 constitutes a pseudogene. The CDR3 runs 19 residues. CDR3 coding DNA: TGTGCCAGCAGGAAAGACGGGGAACTCAGATACGGGGAAAATGAAAAACTGTTTTTT. Translating gives CASRKDGELRYGENEKLFF.

The CDR3 nucleotides are TGCGCCAGCAGCCCTGGGCAGGGGCGGGAAAAACTGTTTTTT. This codes for CASSPGQGREKLFF. The chain recombines TRBV5-1 with TRBJ1-4; TRBD1 might be the D (6 bases). This CDR3 is 14 amino acids long. The ends were cut back, 4 bases at V and 8 bases at J, with 15 bases in the middle. In germline, CDR1 is SGHRS, CDR2 YFSETQ.

V and J are TRBV6-6 and TRBJ2-1; 9 bases agree with TRBD2. The CDR3 extends over 16 amino acids. V trimming: 5 bases; J trimming: 3 bases; junction bases outside the gene matches: 8. Germline-derived CDR1 and CDR2 are MNHNY and SVGAGI (reference sequence). CDR3 in DNA: TGTGCCAGCAGTCTCCAGACTAGCGGATACTACAATGAGCAGTTCTTC. This encodes CASSLQTSGYYNEQFF.